Each of the 9 T cell receptor beta chains below was sequenced from the same sample in a study of blood T cell repertoires in COVID-19. Here immunoSEQ multiplex PCR was the method, and the copy in TCRdb shows in-frame clones only, minus some. The table has tens of thousands of clones, more than 75% seen once. Sample: peripheral blood. The source is a human donor in a cohort sampled during active COVID-19.

The V gene is TRBV19, the J gene TRBJ1-5; D may be TRBD1 (5 bases). Germline CDR1 LNHDA, CDR2 SQIVND (reference sequence). This CDR3 contains 15 residues. V was pared by 4 bases and J by 4 bases, with 14 bases between. The CDR3 DNA is TGTGCCAGTAGTACGAGCGGGGGGGTGAATCAGCCCCAGCATTTT. Its translation is CASSTSGGVNQPQHF.

This chain connects TRBV7-2 to TRBJ2-7, with 8 bases fitting TRBD2. Per the germline V gene, CDR1 is SGHTA and CDR2 is FQGNSA. The CDR3 spans 13 residues. The V gene end was trimmed by 8 bases and the J gene end by 5 bases; junction bases not matched to a gene: 8. CDR3 nucleotide sequence: TGTGCCAGCCGGGGGCGGGGGGCCCACGAGCAGTACTTC. Translating it yields CASRGRGAHEQYF.

V gene TRBV6-5 combines with J gene TRBJ2-1, with TRBD1 identical over 7 bases. Germline V gene data show CDR1 as MNHEY and CDR2 as SVGAGI. J was trimmed by 13 bases and V by 6 bases; bases with no gene match: 6. The CDR3 runs 11 residues. In nucleotides, the CDR3 is TGTGCCAGCAGGTTCGGACAGGTCCAGTTCTTC. Its translation: CASRFGQVQFF.

The V and J genes are TRBV15 and TRBJ2-3, with 11 nucleotides matching TRBD2. Trimming took 6 bases from V and 0 from J; bases not matched to a gene: 5. CDR1 LNHNV and CDR2 YYDKDF come from the germline V gene (reference sequence). The CDR3 is made up of 16 amino acids. The CDR3 protein is CATSVGTSGSTDTQYF. The CDR3 DNA follows: TGTGCCACCAGTGTCGGGACTAGCGGTAGCACAGATACGCAGTATTTT.

V gene TRBV12-3 or TRBV12-4 combines with J gene TRBJ2-7, with TRBD2 matching over 11 bases. The CDR3 has 13 amino acids. The V and J ends lost 8 bases and 5 bases, in that order; junction bases with no gene match: 5. The CDR3 DNA sequence: TGTGCCAGCCTGCTAGCGGGAGGAAACGAGCAGTACTTC. It is translated as CASLLAGGNEQYF.

The J gene is TRBJ1-2, the V gene TRBV7-2; a weak D match, TRBD1 (5 bases). V lost 2 bases and J 2 bases, leaving 12 bases between the germline ends. Germline values: CDR1 SGHTA, CDR2 FQGNSA. The CDR3 consists of 15 residues. Here the CDR3 DNA reads TGTGCCAGCAGCTTAACCCCGGACACCAACTATGGCTACACCTTC. Translation gives CASSLTPDTNYGYTF.

V is TRBV19 and J is TRBJ2-2; D uncertain. The CDR3 is 13 residues long. V lost 3 bases, J lost 4 bases, and 6 bases lay in between. Germline CDR1 is LNHDA and CDR2 is SQIVND (reference sequence). The CDR3 nucleotides read TGTGCCAGTAGTATTTGGAGCACCGGGGAGCTGTTTTTT. Its protein product is CASSIWSTGELFF.

The chain has TRBV28 and TRBJ1-4, with D possibly matching TRBD1 (6 bases). The CDR3 runs 15 residues. From germline, CDR1 is MDHEN and CDR2 SYDVKM. V dropped 4 bases and J dropped 8 bases, with 17 bases sitting between them. This CDR3 is CASSSVQGIWEKLFF. The CDR3 bases are TGTGCCAGCAGTTCGGTCCAGGGGATTTGGGAAAAACTGTTTTTT.

This chain connects TRBV7-8 to TRBJ2-7; the D gene is possibly TRBD1 (5 bases). This CDR3 spans 13 amino acids. Germline V CDR1 and CDR2: SGHVS, FQNEAQ. Trimming cost V 1 base and J 3 bases, with 7 bases left between them. CDR3 DNA: TGTGCCAGCAGCTTAGAAGACAGCTACGAGCAGTACTTC. Protein: CASSLEDSYEQYF. The variable domain in full, completed from reference TRBV7-8 and TRBJ2-7, reads GAGVSQSPRYKVAKRGQDVALRCDPISGHVSLFWYQQALGQGPEFLTYFQNEAQLDKSGLPSDRFFAERPEGSVSTLKIQRTQQEDSAVYLCASSLEDSYEQYFGPGTRLTVT.